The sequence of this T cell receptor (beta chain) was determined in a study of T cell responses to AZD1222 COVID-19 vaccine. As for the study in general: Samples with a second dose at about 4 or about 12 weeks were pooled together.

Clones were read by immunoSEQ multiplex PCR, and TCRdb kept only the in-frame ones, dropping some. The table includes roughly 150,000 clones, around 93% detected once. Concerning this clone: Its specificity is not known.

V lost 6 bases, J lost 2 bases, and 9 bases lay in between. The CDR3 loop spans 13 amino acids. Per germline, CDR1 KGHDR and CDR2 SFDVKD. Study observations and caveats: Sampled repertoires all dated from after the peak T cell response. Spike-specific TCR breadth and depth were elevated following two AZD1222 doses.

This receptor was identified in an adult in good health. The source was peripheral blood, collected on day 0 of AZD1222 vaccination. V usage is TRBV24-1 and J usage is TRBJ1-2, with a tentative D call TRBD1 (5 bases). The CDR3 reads CATSRGDNYGYTF. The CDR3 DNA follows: TGTGCCACCAGTCGAGGGGACAACTATGGCTACACCTTC.